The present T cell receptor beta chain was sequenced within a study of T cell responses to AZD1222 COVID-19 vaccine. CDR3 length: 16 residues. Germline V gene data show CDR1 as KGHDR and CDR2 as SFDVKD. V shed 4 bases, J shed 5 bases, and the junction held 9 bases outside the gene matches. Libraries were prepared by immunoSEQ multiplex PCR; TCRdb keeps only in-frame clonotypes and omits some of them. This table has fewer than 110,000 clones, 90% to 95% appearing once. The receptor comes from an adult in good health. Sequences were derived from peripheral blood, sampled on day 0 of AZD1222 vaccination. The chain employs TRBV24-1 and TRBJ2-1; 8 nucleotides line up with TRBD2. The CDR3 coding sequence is TGTGCCACCAGTGACCCTAGGACTAGCACCCACAATGAGCAGTTCTTC. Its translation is CATSDPRTSTHNEQFF.